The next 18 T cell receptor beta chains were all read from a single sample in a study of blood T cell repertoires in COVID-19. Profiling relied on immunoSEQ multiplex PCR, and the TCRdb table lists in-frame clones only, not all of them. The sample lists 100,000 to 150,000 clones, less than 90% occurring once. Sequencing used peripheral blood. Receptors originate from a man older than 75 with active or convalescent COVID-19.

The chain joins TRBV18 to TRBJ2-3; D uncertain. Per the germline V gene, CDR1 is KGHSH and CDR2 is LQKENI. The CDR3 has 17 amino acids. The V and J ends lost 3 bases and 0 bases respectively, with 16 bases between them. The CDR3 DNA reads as TGTGCCAGCTCACCGCTCTCCCCAGCGATAAGCACAGATACGCAGTATTTT. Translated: CASSPLSPAISTDTQYF.

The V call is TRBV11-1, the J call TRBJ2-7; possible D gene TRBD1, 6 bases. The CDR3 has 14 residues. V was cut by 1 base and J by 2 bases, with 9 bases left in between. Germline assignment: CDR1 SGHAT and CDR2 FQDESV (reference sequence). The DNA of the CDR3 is TGTGCCAGCAGCTTAGGGCAGGGGACCTACGAGCAGTACTTC. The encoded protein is CASSLGQGTYEQYF.

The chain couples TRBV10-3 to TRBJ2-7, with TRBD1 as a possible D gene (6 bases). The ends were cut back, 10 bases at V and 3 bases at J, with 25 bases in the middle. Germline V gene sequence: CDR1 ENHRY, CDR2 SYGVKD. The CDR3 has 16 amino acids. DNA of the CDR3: TGTGCCACCACCCCCCAGGCAACCGGGACAATCTACGAGCAGTACTTC. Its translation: CATTPQATGTIYEQYF.

For the CDR3, the DNA is TGTGCCAGCAGCCCTAGGACAGCCAATCAGCCCCAGCATTTT. Amino acids: CASSPRTANQPQHF. V and J are TRBV7-8 and TRBJ1-5; D is perhaps TRBD1 (6 bases). CDR1 is SGHVS and CDR2 is FQNEAQ in the germline V gene. Between the trimmed V and J ends, which lost 5 bases and 3 bases, there was a span of 11 bases. The CDR3 length is 14 residues.

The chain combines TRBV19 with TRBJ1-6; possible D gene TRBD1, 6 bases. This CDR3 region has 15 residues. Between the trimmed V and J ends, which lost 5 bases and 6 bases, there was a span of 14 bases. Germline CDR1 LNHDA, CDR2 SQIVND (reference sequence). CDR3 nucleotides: TGTGCCAGTAGTCCACTGGACAGTTCTAATTCACCCCTCCACTTT. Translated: CASSPLDSSNSPLHF.

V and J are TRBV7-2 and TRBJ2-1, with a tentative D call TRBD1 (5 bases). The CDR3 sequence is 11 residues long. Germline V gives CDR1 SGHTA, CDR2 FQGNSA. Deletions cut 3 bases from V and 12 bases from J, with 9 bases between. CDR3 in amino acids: CASSFQGVQFF. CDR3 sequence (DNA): TGTGCCAGCAGCTTTCAGGGTGTGCAGTTCTTC.

The CDR3 nucleotides are TGTGCCAGCAGCGTAGTGGAGTTCACAGATACGCAGTATTTT. Translated: CASSVVEFTDTQYF. The rearrangement links TRBV9 to TRBJ2-3; D gene unclear. Germline lookup yields CDR1 SGDLS and CDR2 YYNGEE. The germline V and J ends were trimmed by 0 bases and 2 bases, with 7 bases remaining between them. The CDR3 contains 14 residues. Based on the CDR3 plus reference TRBV9 and TRBJ2-3, the full variable domain is DSGVTQTPKHLITATGQRVTLRCSPRSGDLSVYWYQQSLDQGLQFLIQYYNGEERAKGNILERFSAQQFPDLHSELNLSSLELGDSALYFCASSVVEFTDTQYFGPGTRLTVL.

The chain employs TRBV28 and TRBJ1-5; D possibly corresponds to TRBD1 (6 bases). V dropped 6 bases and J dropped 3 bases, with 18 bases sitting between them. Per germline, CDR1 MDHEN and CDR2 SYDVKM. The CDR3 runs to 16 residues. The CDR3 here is CASSSQGWGNNQPQHF. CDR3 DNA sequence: TGTGCCAGCAGCTCCCAGGGGTGGGGGAACAATCAGCCCCAGCATTTT.

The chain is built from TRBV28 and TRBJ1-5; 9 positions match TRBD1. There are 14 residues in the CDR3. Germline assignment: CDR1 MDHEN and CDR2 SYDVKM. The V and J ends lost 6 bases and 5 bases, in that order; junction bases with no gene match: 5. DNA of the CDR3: TGTGCCAGCAGACCTACAGGGGGCCATCAGCCCCAGCATTTT. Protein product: CASRPTGGHQPQHF.

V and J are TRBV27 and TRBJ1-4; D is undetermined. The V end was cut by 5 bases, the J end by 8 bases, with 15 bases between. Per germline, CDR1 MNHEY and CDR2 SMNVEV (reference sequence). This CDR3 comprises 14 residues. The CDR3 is CASSPRARGEKLFF. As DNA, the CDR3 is TGTGCCAGCAGTCCCCGGGCACGGGGAGAAAAACTGTTTTTT.

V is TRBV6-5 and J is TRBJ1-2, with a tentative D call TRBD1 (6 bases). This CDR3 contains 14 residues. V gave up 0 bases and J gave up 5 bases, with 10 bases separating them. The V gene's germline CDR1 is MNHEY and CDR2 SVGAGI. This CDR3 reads CASSYSNRAYGYTF. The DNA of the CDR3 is TGTGCCAGCAGTTACTCGAACAGGGCTTATGGCTACACCTTC.

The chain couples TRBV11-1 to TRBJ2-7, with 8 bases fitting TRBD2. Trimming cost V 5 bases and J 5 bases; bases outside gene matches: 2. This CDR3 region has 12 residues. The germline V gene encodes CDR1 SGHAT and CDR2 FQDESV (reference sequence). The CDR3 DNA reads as TGTGCCAGCAGCCCCGGGGGGGACGAGCAGTACTTC. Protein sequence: CASSPGGDEQYF.

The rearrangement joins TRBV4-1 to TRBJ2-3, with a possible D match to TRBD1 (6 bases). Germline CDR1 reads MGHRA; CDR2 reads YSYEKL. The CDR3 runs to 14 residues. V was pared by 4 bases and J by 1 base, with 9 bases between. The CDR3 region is CASSPNRGTDTQYF. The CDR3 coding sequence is TGCGCCAGCAGCCCAAACAGGGGCACAGATACGCAGTATTTT.

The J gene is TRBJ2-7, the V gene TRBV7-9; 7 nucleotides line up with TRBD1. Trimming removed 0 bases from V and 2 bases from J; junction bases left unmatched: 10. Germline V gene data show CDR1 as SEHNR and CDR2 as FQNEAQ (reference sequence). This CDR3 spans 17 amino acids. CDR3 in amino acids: CASSLAEDRVSAYEQYF. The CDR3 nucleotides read TGTGCCAGCAGCTTAGCGGAAGACAGGGTATCAGCCTACGAGCAGTACTTC. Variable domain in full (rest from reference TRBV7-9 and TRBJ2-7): DTGVSQNPRHKITKRGQNVTFRCDPISEHNRLYWYRQTLGQGPEFLTYFQNEAQLEKSRLLSDRFSAERPKGSFSTLEIQRTEQGDSAMYLCASSLAEDRVSAYEQYFGPGTRLTVT.

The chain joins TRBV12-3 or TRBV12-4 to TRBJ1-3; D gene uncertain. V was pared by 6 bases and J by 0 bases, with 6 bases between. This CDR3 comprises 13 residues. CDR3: CASSYSSGNTIYF. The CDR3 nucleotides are TGTGCCAGCAGCTACAGCTCTGGAAACACCATATATTTT.

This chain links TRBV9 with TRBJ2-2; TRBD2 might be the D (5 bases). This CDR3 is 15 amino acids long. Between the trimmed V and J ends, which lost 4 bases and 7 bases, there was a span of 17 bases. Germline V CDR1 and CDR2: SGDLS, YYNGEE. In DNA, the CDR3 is TGTGCCAGCAGCCTTCAGGACTTTATCGGCGGGGAGCTGTTTTTT. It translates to CASSLQDFIGGELFF.

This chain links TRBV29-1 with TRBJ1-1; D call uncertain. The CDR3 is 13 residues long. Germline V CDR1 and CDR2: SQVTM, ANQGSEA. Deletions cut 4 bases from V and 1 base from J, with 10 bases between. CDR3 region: CSVAPRGNTEAFF. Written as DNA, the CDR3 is TGCAGCGTTGCCCCCCGGGGGAACACTGAAGCTTTCTTT.

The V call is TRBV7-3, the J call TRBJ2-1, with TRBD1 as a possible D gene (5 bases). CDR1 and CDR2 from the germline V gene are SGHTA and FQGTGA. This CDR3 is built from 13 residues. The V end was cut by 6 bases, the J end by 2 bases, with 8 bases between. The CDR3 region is CASSLDTYNEQFF. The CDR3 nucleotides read TGTGCCAGCAGTCTGGACACCTACAATGAGCAGTTCTTC.